The table lists the clone carrying this T cell receptor beta chain with a few counts. The target antigen is unknown. Germline V gene sequence: CDR1 MNHNY, CDR2 SVGAGI (reference sequence). V was cut by 6 bases and J by 7 bases, with 15 bases left in between. The CDR3 contains 14 residues. The data are from a study of OX40 agonist ivuxolimab in advanced cancers. Study-level results: Specificity for antigen went undetermined in the expanded peripheral T cells. Some of the lowest clonal expansion was seen in partial responders at 0.1-3.0 mg/kg.

Autoimmune disease history or systemic immunosuppression excluded patients. Assay used: immunoSEQ multiplex PCR; TCRdb lists only in-frame clones, some missing. The sample has roughly 71,000 clones; 84% are singletons. V usage is TRBV6-6 and J usage is TRBJ1-4, with D perhaps matching TRBD1 (5 bases). The sequence came from an adult with an advanced solid tumor such as melanoma, head and neck, liver or kidney cancer. The source was CD4+ or CD8+ T cells sorted from blood, collected in a trial of the OX40 agonist ivuxolimab. The CDR3: CASRFGERGEKLFF. The CDR3 bases are TGTGCCAGCAGATTTGGGGAAAGGGGTGAAAAACTGTTTTTT.